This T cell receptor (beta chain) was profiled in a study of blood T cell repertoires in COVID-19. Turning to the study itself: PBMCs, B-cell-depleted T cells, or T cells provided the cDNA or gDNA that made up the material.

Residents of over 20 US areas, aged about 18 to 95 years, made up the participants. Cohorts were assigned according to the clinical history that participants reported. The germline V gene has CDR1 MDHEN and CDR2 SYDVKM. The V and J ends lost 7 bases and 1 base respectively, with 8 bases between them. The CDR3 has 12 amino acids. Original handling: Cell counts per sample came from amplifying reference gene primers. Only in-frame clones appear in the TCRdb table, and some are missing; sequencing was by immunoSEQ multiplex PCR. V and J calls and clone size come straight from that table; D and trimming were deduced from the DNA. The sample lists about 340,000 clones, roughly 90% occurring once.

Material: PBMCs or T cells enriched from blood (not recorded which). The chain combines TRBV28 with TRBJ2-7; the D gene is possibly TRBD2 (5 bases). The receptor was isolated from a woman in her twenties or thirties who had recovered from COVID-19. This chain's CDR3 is CASTSGSYEQYF. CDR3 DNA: TGTGCCAGCACTTCGGGGTCCTACGAGCAGTACTTC.